The 15 T cell receptor beta chains below all came from one sample that was sequenced in a study of shared clonotypes between healthy human individuals. TCRdb keeps only in-frame clones here, not all; method: immunoSEQ multiplex PCR. The sample lists about 1,800,000 clones; around 96% were seen once. Naive CD8 cells were CD45RO-negative, positively selected for CCR7, excluding terminally differentiated effector memory CD45RA+ cells. Sequencing was carried out using naive CD8+ T cells sorted from blood. Source of these receptors: a man aged 18 to 30 in good health.

This sequence joins TRBV27 and TRBJ1-2; weak D call: TRBD1 (6 bases). Germline V CDR1 and CDR2: MNHEY, SMNVEV (reference sequence). With 6 bases removed from V and 2 bases from J, the gap between germline ends came to 13 bases. The CDR3 covers 14 residues. The CDR3 DNA reads TGTGCCAGCAGAATTTTACAGGGAAACTATGGCTACACCTTC. Its translation: CASRILQGNYGYTF.

This chain joins TRBV19 and TRBJ1-4; a weak D match, TRBD1 (5 bases). This CDR3 comprises 14 residues. Trimming left V 3 bases short and J 7 bases short, with 12 bases between. Looked up from germline, CDR1 is LNHDA and CDR2 is SQIVND (reference sequence). CDR3 DNA: TGTGCCAGTAGTATGTCGGAGAGGGGTGAAAAACTGTTTTTT. It is translated as CASSMSERGEKLFF.

The V and J genes are TRBV7-9 and TRBJ2-7; 10 bases are a match to TRBD1. The CDR3 loop spans 14 amino acids. V shed 8 bases and J 5 bases; nucleotides not matched to a gene: 9. CDR1 and CDR2 (germline): SEHNR, FQNEAQ (reference sequence). The CDR3 loop is CASQGGQGIHEQYF. DNA for the CDR3: TGTGCCAGCCAGGGGGGACAGGGGATCCACGAGCAGTACTTC.

The V call is TRBV25-1, the J call TRBJ2-7, with D tentatively TRBD1 or TRBD2 (6 bases each). V lost 7 bases and J 0 bases, leaving 16 bases between the germline ends. The CDR3 spans 15 residues. CDR1 is MGHDK, CDR2 SYGVNS, per germline. Written as DNA, the CDR3 is TGTGCCAGCAAGGGGGTGACGGGGGCCTCCTACGAGCAGTACTTC. Translation gives CASKGVTGASYEQYF.

The chain links TRBV4-1 to TRBJ2-1; TRBD1 might be the D (6 bases). Germline V gene sequence: CDR1 MGHRA, CDR2 YSYEKL. V lost 2 bases and J lost 7, with 9 bases in between. This CDR3 region has 13 residues. CDR3 loop: CASSQFRGNEQFF. CDR3 coding DNA: TGCGCCAGCAGCCAATTCAGGGGAAATGAGCAGTTCTTC.

The chain combines TRBV4-3 with TRBJ2-1, with 10 bases lining up with TRBD2. Trimming took 1 base from V and 3 from J; bases not matched to a gene: 6. This CDR3 region has 17 residues. The germline gives CDR1 LGHNA, CDR2 YSLEER. CDR3 in DNA: TGCGCCAGCAGCCAAGGGAGTCTAGCGGGAGTCTACAATGAGCAGTTCTTC. Protein product: CASSQGSLAGVYNEQFF.

In DNA form, the CDR3 reads TGTGCCAGTATCTCTCATGGGGACGGGGGAAGCTATGGCGATGGCTACACCTTC. Protein sequence: CASISHGDGGSYGDGYTF. V gene TRBV19 combines with J gene TRBJ1-2; a possible D gene is TRBD1 (5 bases). Between the trimmed V and J ends, which lost 7 bases and 6 bases, there was a span of 30 bases. The CDR3 covers 18 residues. The V gene's germline CDR1 is LNHDA and CDR2 SQIVND (reference sequence).

This clone was seen once. This sequence joins TRBV10-3 and TRBJ2-7; D not resolved. The CDR3 is made up of 11 amino acids. Germline V gene lookup returns CDR1 ENHRY and CDR2 SYGVKD. With 10 bases removed from V and 3 bases from J, the gap between germline ends came to 10 bases. The CDR3 nucleotides read TGTGCCACTTCACCCGACTACGAGCAGTACTTC. Its protein is CATSPDYEQYF.

J is TRBJ2-5 and V is TRBV7-9, with TRBD1 matching 7 bases. The trim removed 5 bases at V and 0 bases at J, leaving 6 bases unmatched. Germline CDR1 is SEHNR and CDR2 is FQNEAQ (reference sequence). This CDR3 is built from 15 residues. The CDR3 loop reads CASSPGQLNQETQYF. The CDR3 nucleotides read TGTGCCAGCAGCCCGGGACAGCTAAACCAAGAGACCCAGTACTTC.

The V gene is TRBV11-3, the J gene TRBJ1-6; D is uncertain. Germline values: CDR1 SGHNT, CDR2 YENEEA. The V and J ends lost 5 bases and 5 bases respectively, with 13 bases between them. The length of the CDR3 is 15 residues. Here the CDR3 DNA reads TGTGCCAGCAGCGCGTGGAGCCGGAATAATTCACCCCTCCACTTT. Protein sequence: CASSAWSRNNSPLHF.

This rearrangement joins TRBV7-9 to TRBJ2-7; weak D call: TRBD2 (7 bases). CDR3 size: 18 residues. The V gene lost 5 bases and the J gene lost 0 bases, with 23 bases spanning the gap. Germline values: CDR1 SEHNR, CDR2 FQNEAQ (reference sequence). The DNA for the CDR3 is TGTGCCAGCAGCCCGCCGAACAGGGCGGGAGTCCTCTCCTACGAGCAGTACTTC. It specifies CASSPPNRAGVLSYEQYF.

Concerning this clone itself: An end of the junction does not agree with germline; a read error may underlie this. The rearrangement uses TRBV19 and TRBJ1-5; the D is unclear. CDR1 and CDR2 from the germline V gene are LNHDA and SQIVND (reference sequence). The CDR3 contains 15 residues. For the CDR3, the DNA is TGTGCAAGTAGCGCAGGACCTTATAGCAATCAGCCCCAGCATTTT. Protein sequence: CASSAGPYSNQPQHF.

The rearrangement uses TRBV7-9 and TRBJ2-7, with TRBD1 matching over 7 bases. Looked up from germline, CDR1 is SEHNR and CDR2 is FQNEAQ (reference sequence). There are 18 residues in the CDR3. The junction had 21 bases not matched to a gene; V was cut back by 5 bases and J by 5 bases. CDR3 nucleotide sequence: TGTGCCAGCAGCCCTAGCCTAGGACAGGCCCCCGTGCCCGACGAGCAGTACTTC. Translating it yields CASSPSLGQAPVPDEQYF.

V is TRBV6-5 and J is TRBJ1-5; no clear D gene. There are 14 residues in the CDR3. Trimming cost V 4 bases and J 2 bases, with 9 bases left between them. The germline gives CDR1 MNHEY, CDR2 SVGAGI. The CDR3 region is CASSFGEGNQPQHF. For the CDR3, the DNA is TGTGCCAGCAGTTTCGGGGAGGGCAATCAGCCCCAGCATTTT.

The CDR3 here is CASSEEGQGVDTGELFF. The CDR3 region has the DNA TGTGCCAGCAGTGAGGAAGGGCAGGGGGTTGACACCGGGGAGCTGTTTTTT. The chain links TRBV2 to TRBJ2-2, with 7 bases that match TRBD1. V gave up 3 bases and J gave up 3 bases; unmatched junction bases: 10. Germline CDR1 is SNHLY and CDR2 is FYNNEI. The CDR3 has 17 residues. The complete variable domain, with remaining parts taken from reference TRBV2 and TRBJ2-2, reads EPEVTQTPSHQVTQMGQEVILRCVPISNHLYFYWYRQILGQKVEFLVSFYNNEISEKSEIFDDQFSVERPDGSNFTLKIRSTKLEDSAMYFCASSEEGQGVDTGELFFGEGSRLTVL.